The clone carrying this T cell receptor (beta chain) came up a few times. What it recognizes is unknown. Researchers ran the PCR with 60 Vbeta and 13 Jbeta primers. Assay: immunoSEQ multiplex PCR; the TCRdb copy retains only in-frame clones and omits some. The sample lists roughly 110,000 clones, about 85% occurring once. The data originate from a study of cytomegalovirus exposure and HLA in healthy donors. Study outcomes and limitations: A later analysis found most CMV-associated TCR beta chains apparently HLA-restricted. Analysis performed later showed TCR beta chains linked to HLA being more clonally expanded than equally common others.

This CDR3 comprises 17 residues. Germline V lookup: CDR1 ENHRY, CDR2 SYGVKD. V was clipped by 4 bases and J by 7 bases; unmatched bases: 12. The V call is TRBV10-3, the J call TRBJ1-4, with 10 bases fitting TRBD1. Sequenced input: PBMCs. The origin of this receptor is a man in his thirties or forties in good health and CMV-seronegative. The CDR3 loop reads CAISAVPGQGQSEKLFF. CDR3 DNA: TGTGCCATCAGTGCAGTCCCGGGACAGGGGCAGAGTGAAAAACTGTTTTTT.